This T cell receptor (beta chain) was sequenced during a study of blood T cell repertoires in COVID-19. CDR3 length: 18 residues. Germline CDR1 is SGHDT and CDR2 is YYEEEE. Trimming cost V 2 bases and J 0 bases; bases outside gene matches: 8. In the original analysis: Reference gene primer amplification gave nucleated cell count estimates. Using immunoSEQ multiplex PCR, the repertoire was profiled, and TCRdb retains in-frame clones only, with some absent. The DNA was the basis for D and trimming; V, J and clone size are from that table. The data show around 300,000 clones, over 75% seen once. This TCR derives from a woman aged 25 to 39 who had recovered from COVID-19. The V call is TRBV5-6, the J call TRBJ2-7, with TRBD2 identical over 13 bases. The sequenced sample was PBMCs or T cells enriched from blood (not recorded which). CDR3 in amino acids: CASSFPGLAGRSSYEQYF. The CDR3 DNA follows: TGTGCCAGCAGCTTCCCGGGACTAGCGGGGAGGAGCTCCTACGAGCAGTACTTC. The full variable domain, with the rest looked up from reference TRBV5-6 and TRBJ2-7, is DAGVTQSPTHLIKTRGQQVTLRCSPKSGHDTVSWYQQALGQGPQFIFQYYEEEERQRGNFPDRFSGHQFPNYSSELNVNALLLGDSALYLCASSFPGLAGRSSYEQYFGPGTRLTVT.